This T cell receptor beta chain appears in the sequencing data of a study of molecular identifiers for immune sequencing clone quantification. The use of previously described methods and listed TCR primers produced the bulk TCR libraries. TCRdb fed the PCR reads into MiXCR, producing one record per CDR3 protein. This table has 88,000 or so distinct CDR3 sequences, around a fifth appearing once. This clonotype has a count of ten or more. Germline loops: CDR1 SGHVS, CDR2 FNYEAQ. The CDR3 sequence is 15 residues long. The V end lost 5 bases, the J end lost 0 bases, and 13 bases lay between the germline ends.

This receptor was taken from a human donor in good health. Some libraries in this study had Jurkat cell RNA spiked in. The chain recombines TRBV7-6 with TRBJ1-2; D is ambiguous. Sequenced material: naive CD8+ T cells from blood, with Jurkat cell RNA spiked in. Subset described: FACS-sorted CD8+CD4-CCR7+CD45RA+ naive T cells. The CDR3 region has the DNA TGTGCCAGCAGCCCCCAGCGTAACCCTAACTATGGCTACACCTTC. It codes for CASSPQRNPNYGYTF.